This T cell receptor beta chain was documented in a study of T cell responses to AZD1222 COVID-19 vaccine. The V end was cut by 0 bases, the J end by 1 base, with 9 bases between. The CDR3 contains 16 residues. Germline CDR1 is LGHNA and CDR2 is YNFKEQ. Sequenced by immunoSEQ multiplex PCR; TCRdb stores in-frame clones only, minus some. The profile covers around 99,000 clones, with around 94% appearing a single time and over 9.5% taken by the ten largest. The sequence was collected from an adult in good health. The chain uses TRBV4-2 and TRBJ1-4, with D perhaps TRBD1 (5 bases). The sample in question was peripheral blood, obtained on day 0 of AZD1222 vaccination. As DNA, the CDR3 is TGTGCCAGCAGCCAAGATGGGGCGCTAACTAATGAAAAACTGTTTTTT. Translation gives CASSQDGALTNEKLFF.